This T cell receptor beta chain was captured by sequencing in a study of blood T cell repertoires in COVID-19. Trimming at V came to 7 bases and at J to 6 bases, leaving 8 bases not matched to a gene. The CDR3 is made up of 12 amino acids. Germline V gene data show CDR1 as SQVTM and CDR2 as ANQGSEA. The assay was immunoSEQ multiplex PCR, and TCRdb's table has in-frame clones only and misses some. Of 200,000 to 250,000 clones listed, approximately 82% are singletons. Sequencing was done on a sample of PBMCs or T cells enriched from blood (not recorded which). The chain uses TRBV29-1 and TRBJ1-1; 7 bases line up with TRBD1. The TCR comes from a man in his forties who had recovered from COVID-19. The CDR3 coding sequence is TGCAGCGCAAGACAGGGAACGTCTGAAGCTTTCTTT. Translation: CSARQGTSEAFF.